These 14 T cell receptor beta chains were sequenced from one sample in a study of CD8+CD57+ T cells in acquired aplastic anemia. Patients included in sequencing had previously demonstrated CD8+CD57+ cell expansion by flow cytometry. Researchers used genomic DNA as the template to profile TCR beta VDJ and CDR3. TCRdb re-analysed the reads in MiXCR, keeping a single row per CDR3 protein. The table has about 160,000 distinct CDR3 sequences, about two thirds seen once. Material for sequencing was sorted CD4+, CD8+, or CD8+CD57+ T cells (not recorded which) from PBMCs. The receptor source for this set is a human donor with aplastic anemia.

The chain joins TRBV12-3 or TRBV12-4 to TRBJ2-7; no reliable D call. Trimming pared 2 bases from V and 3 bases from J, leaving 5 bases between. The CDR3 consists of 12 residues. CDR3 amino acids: CASSLMGYEQYF. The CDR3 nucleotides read TGTGCCAGCAGTTTAATGGGCTACGAGCAGTACTTC.

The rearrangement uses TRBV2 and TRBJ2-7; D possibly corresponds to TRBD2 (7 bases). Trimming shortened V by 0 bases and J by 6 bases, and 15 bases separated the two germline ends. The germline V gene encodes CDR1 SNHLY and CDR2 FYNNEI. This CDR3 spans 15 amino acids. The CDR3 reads CASSEARGALLEQYF. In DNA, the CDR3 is TGTGCCAGCAGTGAAGCACGGGGGGCTCTTCTCGAGCAGTACTTC. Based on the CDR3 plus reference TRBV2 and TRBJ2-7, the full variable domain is EPEVTQTPSHQVTQMGQEVILRCVPISNHLYFYWYRQILGQKVEFLVSFYNNEISEKSEIFDDQFSVERPDGSNFTLKIRSTKLEDSAMYFCASSEARGALLEQYFGPGTRLTVT.

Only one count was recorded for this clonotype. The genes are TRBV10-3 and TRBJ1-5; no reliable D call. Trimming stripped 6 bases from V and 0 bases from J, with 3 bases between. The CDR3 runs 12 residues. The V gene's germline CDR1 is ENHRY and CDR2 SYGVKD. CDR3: CAIRGSNQPQHF. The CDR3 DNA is TGTGCCATCAGGGGTAGCAATCAGCCCCAGCATTTT.

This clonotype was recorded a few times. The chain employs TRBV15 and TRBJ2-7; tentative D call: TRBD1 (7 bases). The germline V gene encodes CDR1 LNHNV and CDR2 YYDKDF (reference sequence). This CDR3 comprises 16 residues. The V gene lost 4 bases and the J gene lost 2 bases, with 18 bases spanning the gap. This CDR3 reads CATSTSLRDSPYEQYF. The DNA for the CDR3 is TGTGCCACCAGCACGTCTTTGCGGGACAGCCCCTACGAGCAGTACTTC.

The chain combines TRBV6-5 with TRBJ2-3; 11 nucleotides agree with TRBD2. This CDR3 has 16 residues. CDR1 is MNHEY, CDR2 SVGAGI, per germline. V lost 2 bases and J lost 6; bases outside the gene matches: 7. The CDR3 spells CASSYVGSGGADTQYF. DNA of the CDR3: TGTGCCAGCAGTTACGTCGGTAGCGGGGGGGCGGATACGCAGTATTTT.

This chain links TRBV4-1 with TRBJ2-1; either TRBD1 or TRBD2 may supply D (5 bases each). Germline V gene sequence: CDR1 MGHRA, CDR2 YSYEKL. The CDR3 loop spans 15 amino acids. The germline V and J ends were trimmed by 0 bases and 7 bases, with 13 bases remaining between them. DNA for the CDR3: TGCGCCAGCAGCCAAGATCAAGAGGGGCTTAATGAGCAGTTCTTC. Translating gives CASSQDQEGLNEQFF.

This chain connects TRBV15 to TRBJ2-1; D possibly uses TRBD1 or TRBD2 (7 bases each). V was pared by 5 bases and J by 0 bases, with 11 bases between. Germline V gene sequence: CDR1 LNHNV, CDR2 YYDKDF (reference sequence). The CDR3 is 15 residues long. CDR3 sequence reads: CATSRRGGSYNEQFF. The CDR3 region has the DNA TGTGCCACCAGCCGCAGGGGGGGCTCCTACAATGAGCAGTTCTTC.

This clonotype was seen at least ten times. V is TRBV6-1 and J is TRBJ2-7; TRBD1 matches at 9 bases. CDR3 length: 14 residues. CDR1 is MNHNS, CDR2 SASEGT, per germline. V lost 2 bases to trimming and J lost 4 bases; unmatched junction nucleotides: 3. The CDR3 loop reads CASSETGQGYEQYF. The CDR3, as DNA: TGTGCCAGCAGTGAAACTGGACAGGGGTACGAGCAGTACTTC.

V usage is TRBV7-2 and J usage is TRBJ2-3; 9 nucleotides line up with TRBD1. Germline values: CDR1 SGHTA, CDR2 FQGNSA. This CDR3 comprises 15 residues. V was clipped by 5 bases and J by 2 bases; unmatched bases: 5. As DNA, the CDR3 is TGTGCCAGCAGCCAAGGGACAGGGCTCACAGATACGCAGTATTTT. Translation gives CASSQGTGLTDTQYF.

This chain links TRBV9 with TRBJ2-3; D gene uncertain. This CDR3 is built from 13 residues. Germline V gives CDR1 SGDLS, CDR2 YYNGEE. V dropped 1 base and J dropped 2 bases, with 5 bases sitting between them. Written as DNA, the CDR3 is TGTGCCAGCAGCGTACTGCTCACAGATACGCAGTATTTT. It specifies CASSVLLTDTQYF.

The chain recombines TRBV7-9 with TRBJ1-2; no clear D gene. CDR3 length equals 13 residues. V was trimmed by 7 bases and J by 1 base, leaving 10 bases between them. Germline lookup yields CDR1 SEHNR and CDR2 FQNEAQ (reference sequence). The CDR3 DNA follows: TGTGCCAGCACCCGGGAGGATAACTATGGCTACACCTTC. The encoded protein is CASTREDNYGYTF. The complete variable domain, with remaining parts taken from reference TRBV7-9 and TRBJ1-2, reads DTGVSQNPRHKITKRGQNVTFRCDPISEHNRLYWYRQTLGQGPEFLTYFQNEAQLEKSRLLSDRFSAERPKGSFSTLEIQRTEQGDSAMYLCASTREDNYGYTFGSGTRLTVV.

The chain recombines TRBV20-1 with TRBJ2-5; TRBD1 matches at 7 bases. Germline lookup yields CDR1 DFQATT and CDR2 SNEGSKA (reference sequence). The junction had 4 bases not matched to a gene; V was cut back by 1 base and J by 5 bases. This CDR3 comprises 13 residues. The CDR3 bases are TGCAGTGCTAGAGCAGGGGGAACGGAGACCCAGTACTTC. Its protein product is CSARAGGTETQYF.

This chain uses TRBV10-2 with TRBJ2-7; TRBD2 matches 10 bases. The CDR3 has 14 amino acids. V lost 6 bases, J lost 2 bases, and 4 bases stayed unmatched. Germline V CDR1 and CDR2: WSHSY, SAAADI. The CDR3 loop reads CASRESGRAYEQYF. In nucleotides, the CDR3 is TGCGCCAGCAGGGAGAGCGGGAGGGCCTACGAGCAGTACTTC.

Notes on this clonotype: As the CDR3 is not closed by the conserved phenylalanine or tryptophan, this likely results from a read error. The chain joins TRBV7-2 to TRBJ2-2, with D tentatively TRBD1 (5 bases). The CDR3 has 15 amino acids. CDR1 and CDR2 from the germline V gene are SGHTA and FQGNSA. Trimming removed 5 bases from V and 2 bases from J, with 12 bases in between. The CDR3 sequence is CASSPRGGNTGELFS. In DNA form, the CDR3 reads TGTGCCAGCAGCCCAAGGGGTGGAAACACCGGGGAGCTGTTTTCT.